One and the same sample provided the 16 T cell receptor beta chains below, sequenced in a study of T cells after yellow fever vaccination. TCRdb re-called the 5' RACE reads through MiXCR, storing one row per CDR3 protein. Of more than 300,000 distinct CDR3 sequences listed, roughly 10% are singletons. This sample comprised CD4+ T cells sorted from PBMCs, obtained 45 days after the yellow fever booster vaccination. These receptors all come from a young man who received the YFV17D yellow fever vaccine.

This clonotype was seen a handful of times. The rearrangement uses TRBV20-1 and TRBJ1-1, with 8 bases aligning to TRBD1. The ends lost 5 bases at V and 1 base at J; junction bases unmatched: 9. Per germline, CDR1 DFQATT and CDR2 SNEGSKA (reference sequence). The CDR3 loop spans 15 amino acids. The CDR3 loop reads CSAPGAGTGNTEAFF. The DNA of the CDR3 is TGCAGTGCTCCGGGGGCCGGGACAGGGAACACTGAAGCTTTCTTT.

This clonotype showed up just a few times. The V and J genes are TRBV9 and TRBJ1-1; D not certain. The CDR3 spans 15 residues. Germline V gene data show CDR1 as SGDLS and CDR2 as YYNGEE. V lost 3 bases, J lost 1 base, and 13 bases lay in between. The CDR3 spells CASSAFGPPNTEAFF. Written as DNA, the CDR3 is TGTGCCAGCAGCGCATTTGGACCCCCGAACACTGAAGCTTTCTTT.

In this sample, this clonotype turned up many times. The chain combines TRBV5-5 with TRBJ2-7; perhaps TRBD2 as D (6 bases). This CDR3 has 14 residues. Deletions cut 0 bases from V and 5 bases from J, with 12 bases between. CDR1 is SGHKS, CDR2 YYEKEE, per germline (reference sequence). CDR3 in DNA: TGTGCCAGCAGCTTGGACCCGACTAGTAACGAGCAGTACTTC. The encoded protein is CASSLDPTSNEQYF.

The chain is built from TRBV20-1 and TRBJ2-4; 7 bases map to TRBD2. Germline CDR1 reads DFQATT; CDR2 reads SNEGSKA (reference sequence). Trimming cost V 1 base and J 1 base; bases outside gene matches: 4. CDR3 length: 15 residues. CDR3 nucleotide sequence: TGCAGTGCTAGAGCCGGGGGGACCGCCAAAAACATTCAGTACTTC. It codes for CSARAGGTAKNIQYF.

V gene TRBV6-5 combines with J gene TRBJ2-7, with unresolved D. The CDR3 has 14 residues. V was trimmed by 0 bases and J by 2 bases, leaving 8 bases between them. In germline, CDR1 is MNHEY, CDR2 SVGAGI. CDR3 residues: CASSYSTKTYEQYF. DNA of the CDR3: TGTGCCAGCAGTTACTCGACGAAAACCTACGAGCAGTACTTC.

The V call is TRBV6-5, the J call TRBJ2-7; unclear D gene. In germline, CDR1 is MNHEY, CDR2 SVGAGI. The V end was cut by 8 bases, the J end by 2 bases, with 10 bases between. The CDR3 length is 12 residues. The CDR3 DNA is TGTGCCAGCGCCACAGACACCTACGAGCAGTACTTC. Protein sequence: CASATDTYEQYF.

This clonotype was counted ten times or more. The V call is TRBV4-3, the J call TRBJ2-7; D gene unclear. This CDR3 contains 16 residues. V was trimmed by 0 bases and J by 4 bases, leaving 16 bases between them. The germline V gene encodes CDR1 LGHNA and CDR2 YSLEER. In DNA form, the CDR3 reads TGCGCCAGCAGCCAAGATCATGGCGTCCTCACATACGAGCAGTACTTC. Translation gives CASSQDHGVLTYEQYF.

The chain links TRBV7-2 to TRBJ2-3, with 8 bases identical to TRBD2. V trimming: 1 base; J trimming: 2 bases; junction bases outside the gene matches: 5. The CDR3 covers 16 residues. From germline, CDR1 is SGHTA and CDR2 FQGNSA. The CDR3 is CASSLVGSGDTDTQYF. The CDR3 DNA sequence: TGTGCCAGCAGCTTAGTTGGTAGCGGGGACACAGATACGCAGTATTTT.

The chain uses TRBV7-9 and TRBJ1-2; D is unclear. There are 13 residues in the CDR3. Trimming stripped 5 bases from V and 3 bases from J, with 10 bases between. CDR1 SEHNR and CDR2 FQNEAQ come from the germline V gene (reference sequence). The CDR3 bases are TGTGCCAGCAGCAAGTGGCAGGACTATGGCTACACCTTC. Its protein product is CASSKWQDYGYTF.

CDR3: CASSKTRRVDYGYTF. CDR3 nucleotides: TGTGCCAGCTCAAAGACCCGAAGGGTGGACTATGGCTACACCTTC. This sequence joins TRBV6-6 and TRBJ1-2; no reliable D call. The CDR3 contains 15 residues. Germline-derived CDR1 and CDR2 are MNHNY and SVGAGI (reference sequence). V lost 8 bases and J lost 3, with 19 bases in between.

This clonotype was found a few times. The chain carries TRBV7-3 and TRBJ1-1; D ambiguous. The CDR3 consists of 17 residues. Per germline, CDR1 SGHTA and CDR2 FQGTGA. The germline V and J ends were trimmed by 2 bases and 0 bases, with 16 bases remaining between them. CDR3 protein: CASSLEAGIKMNTEAFF. The CDR3 coding sequence is TGTGCCAGCAGCTTAGAGGCAGGAATCAAAATGAACACTGAAGCTTTCTTT.

This clonotype showed up just a few times. The CDR3 is CASSGTSGASGELFF. The DNA of the CDR3 is TGTGCCAGCAGTGGGACTAGCGGGGCATCCGGGGAGCTGTTTTTT. The rearrangement joins TRBV2 to TRBJ2-2; 12 positions agree with TRBD2. The V gene's germline CDR1 is SNHLY and CDR2 FYNNEI. This CDR3 spans 15 amino acids. V lost 4 bases to trimming and J lost 6 bases; unmatched junction nucleotides: 3. Full variable domain (remainder filled in from reference TRBV2 and TRBJ2-2): EPEVTQTPSHQVTQMGQEVILRCVPISNHLYFYWYRQILGQKVEFLVSFYNNEISEKSEIFDDQFSVERPDGSNFTLKIRSTKLEDSAMYFCASSGTSGASGELFFGEGSRLTVL.

Written as DNA, the CDR3 is TGTGCCAGCAGCCAAGGTGACAGGGGGCCTGGAAACACCATATATTTT. As protein: CASSQGDRGPGNTIYF. This chain links TRBV4-2 with TRBJ1-3; 10 bases agree with TRBD1. CDR1 and CDR2 from the germline V gene are LGHNA and YNFKEQ. The CDR3 consists of 16 residues. With V trimmed by 1 base and J by 2 bases, 2 bases remained unmatched.

The chain employs TRBV3-1 and TRBJ1-6; D is ambiguous. The germline V gene encodes CDR1 LGHDT and CDR2 YNNKEL (reference sequence). This CDR3 contains 13 residues. Trimming took 1 base from V and 10 from J, leaving 8 bases between them. The CDR3 DNA reads as TGTGCCAGCAGCCAAGGTGACCGATCACCCCTCCACTTT. This sequence encodes CASSQGDRSPLHF. Based on the CDR3 plus reference TRBV3-1 and TRBJ1-6, the full variable domain is DTAVSQTPKYLVTQMGNDKSIKCEQNLGHDTMYWYKQDSKKFLKIMFSYNNKELIINETVPNRFSPKSPDKAHLNLHINSLELGDSAVYFCASSQGDRSPLHFGNGTRLTVT.

V gene TRBV6-8 combines with J gene TRBJ2-7; a weak D match, TRBD2 (6 bases). The CDR3 consists of 13 residues. Trimming shortened V by 6 bases and J by 2 bases, and 11 bases separated the two germline ends. Germline CDR1 reads MNHGY; CDR2 reads SAAAGT. The CDR3 coding sequence is TGTGCCAGCAGAGATCGGGGGACCTACGAGCAGTACGTC. Residues: CASRDRGTYEQYV.

There are a few counts of this clonotype. This chain links TRBV4-2 with TRBJ2-5; D gene uncertain. Trimming pared 6 bases from V and 2 bases from J, leaving 10 bases between. The germline gives CDR1 LGHNA, CDR2 YNFKEQ. The CDR3 spans 13 residues. The CDR3 protein is CASSPAEQETQYF. In DNA form, the CDR3 reads TGTGCCAGCAGTCCCGCGGAGCAAGAGACCCAGTACTTC.